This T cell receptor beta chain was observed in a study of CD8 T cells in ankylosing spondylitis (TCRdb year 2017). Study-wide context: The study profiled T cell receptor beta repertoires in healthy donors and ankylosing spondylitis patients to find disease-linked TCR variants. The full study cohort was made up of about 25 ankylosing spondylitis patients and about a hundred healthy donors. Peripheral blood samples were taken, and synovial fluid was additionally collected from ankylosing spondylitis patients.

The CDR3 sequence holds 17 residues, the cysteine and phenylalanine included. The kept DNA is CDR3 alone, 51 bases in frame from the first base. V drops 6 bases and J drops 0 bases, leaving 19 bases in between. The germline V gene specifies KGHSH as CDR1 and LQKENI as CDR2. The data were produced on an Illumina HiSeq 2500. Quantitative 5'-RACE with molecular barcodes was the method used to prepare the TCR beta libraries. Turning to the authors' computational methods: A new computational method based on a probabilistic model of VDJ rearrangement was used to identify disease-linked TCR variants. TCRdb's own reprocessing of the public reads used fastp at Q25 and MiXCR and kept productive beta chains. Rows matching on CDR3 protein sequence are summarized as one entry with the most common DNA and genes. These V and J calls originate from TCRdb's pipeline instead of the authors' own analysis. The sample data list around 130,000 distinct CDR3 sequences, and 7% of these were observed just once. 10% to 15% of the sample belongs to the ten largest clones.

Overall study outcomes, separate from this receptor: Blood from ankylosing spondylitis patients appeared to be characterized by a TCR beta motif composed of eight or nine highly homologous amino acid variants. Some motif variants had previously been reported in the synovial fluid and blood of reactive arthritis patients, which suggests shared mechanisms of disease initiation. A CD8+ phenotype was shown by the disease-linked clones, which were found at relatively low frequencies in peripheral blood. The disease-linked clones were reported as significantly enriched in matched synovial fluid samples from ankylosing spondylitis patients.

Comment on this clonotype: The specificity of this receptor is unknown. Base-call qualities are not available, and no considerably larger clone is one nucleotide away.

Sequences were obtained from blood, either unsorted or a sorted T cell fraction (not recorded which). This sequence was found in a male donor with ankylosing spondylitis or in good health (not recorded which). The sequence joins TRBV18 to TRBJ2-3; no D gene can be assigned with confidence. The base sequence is TGTGCCAGCTCCCTCCTGAGTTGGGGAACTAGCACAGATACGCAGTATTTT. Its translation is CASSLLSWGTSTDTQYF.